The source of this T cell receptor (beta chain) is a study of tumor-infiltrating lymphocytes in primary liver carcinoma (dated by TCRdb to about 2017). Background on the whole study: The five patients, three men and two women aged 30 to 69 years, had hepatocellular carcinoma (four) or combined HCC and intrahepatic cholangiocarcinoma (one). Tumors of the five patients were stage T1-T3 N0M0 with maximum diameters of 4.2 to 10 cm. Roughly 3.65 to 7.13 million productive TCRbeta reads were obtained per sample, and no significant difference in read depth was found between tissue types. The study combined TCRbeta repertoire sequencing, expression microarrays and whole-exome sequencing across five regions of each liver tumor, with adjacent normal tissue and blood. TCRbeta repertoire sequencing covered about 35 specimens from 5 patients: approximately 25 tumor regions, 5 adjacent noncancerous liver tissues and 5 peripheral blood samples. To link TCRbeta repertoire diversity with the local molecular phenotype, the 25 to 30 tumor region samples were profiled using Agilent mRNA microarrays. High reproducibility was observed for the technical replicate repertoires, with mean shared-clone rates approximately 0.92 and correlation coefficients above 0.95.

Total RNA and DNA were co-extracted from around 18-30 mg of bulk tissue with the AllPrep DNA/RNA mini kit, without cell sorting. Four to six patients with histopathologically diagnosed primary liver carcinoma underwent surgical resection in China between late 2015 and March 2016. Patients had chronic HBV infection and were treatment-naive at sampling. Five spatially separated regions were sampled from each tumor: the superior, inferior, left-lateral and right-lateral poles, plus the tumor centre. Histological examination found more than 80% viable tumor cells in every tumor sample. Fresh tumor and adjacent tissue pieces were bisected, with one half stored in RNAlater at -80 degrees C and the other half sent for histology. Starting from about 500 ng total RNA, TCRbeta-specific cDNA was produced by reverse transcription with a constant-region primer and ProtoScript II reverse transcriptase. Three nested multiplex PCR rounds, following a slightly modified ARM-PCR procedure, were used to build the TCRbeta libraries. Multiplex TRBV1-TRBV30 forward primers and a Cbeta reverse primer were used in the first two PCR rounds, each of which was run for approximately 9 cycles. Sample barcodes and Illumina adapters were added in a final 25-cycle PCR using Deep VentR polymerase. Before sequencing, amplicons of 200-500 bp were purified from gel using a QIAquick gel extraction kit. An Illumina HiSeq 2500 was used to sequence the TCRbeta amplicons with 250-bp paired-end reads. From the authors' description of their analysis: Quality trimming of reads was performed with Trimmomatic v0.33, and paired reads were merged with FLASH v1.2.11 so that full CDR3 sequences could be recovered. V, D and J germline segments were assigned to the rearranged TCRbeta sequences using MiGEC v1.2.1b. Clonotype statistics and Shannon-Wiener diversity indices were computed with VDJtools v1.0.0. To cut down on sampling bias, every analysis after diversity analysis relied on just the 250 most abundant clonotypes from each sample. TCRdb itself trimmed the public reads at Q25 with fastp, ran MiXCR and retained productive beta chains. For every CDR3 protein sequence, its rows merge into one entry that carries the most common genes and DNA. The V and J calls shown here were made by TCRdb, not taken from the authors' results. This sample is represented by 20,000 or so distinct CDR3 sequences; around 84% of them were singletons. Clones ranked in the top ten supply 35% to 45% of the sample.

Overall results and qualifications from the work: Only roughly 7-25% of top clones appeared in all five regions of a tumor, which suggests that tumor-infiltrating T cells are spatially heterogeneous. Because only the TCR beta chain was sequenced and unpaired alpha chains were not captured, true repertoire diversity is likely underestimated. Only a few patients were included in the study, and the authors note that the findings should be validated in a larger study. The top 250 clones accounted for a significantly greater share of the repertoire in tumors than in blood (p = 0.039). Since the samples were bulk and unsorted, there was no way to compare CD4+ and CD8+ T cell repertoires. Repertoire overlap was higher between tumor regions (mean about 36%) than tumor-adjacent (roughly 17%) or tumor-blood (14%) pairs, consistent with antigen-driven expansion.

Measured from the cysteine to the phenylalanine, the CDR3 is 16 residues long. Only the CDR3 part of the read is kept: 48 bases, read in frame from the first base. CDR1 and CDR2 were assigned from the germline V gene as SGHDN and FVKESK. Comment on this clonotype: Its antigen is currently not known. One end of the junction varies from germline; a read error may be responsible.

The clonotype was recovered from a woman in her 30s with primary liver carcinoma and hepatitis B virus infection. This receptor chain uses TRBV14 and TRBJ2-3, with 10 central nucleotides matching TRBD2. The sample consisted of liver tumor tissue from sampling region 2. The sample's cell subset or site label, decoded: tumor region T2, inferior pole. The DNA is as follows: TGTGCCAGCAGTCAAGACCTGCTAGCGGGAGAAGATACACAGTATTTT. The encoded protein is CASSQDLLAGEDTQYF. With all but the CDR3 taken from the reference TRBV14 and TRBJ2-3 genes, the full variable domain is: EAGVTQFPSHSVIEKGQTVTLRCDPISGHDNLYWYRRVMGKEIKFLLHFVKESKQDESGMPNNRFLAERTGGTYSTLKVQPAELEDSGVYFCASSQDLLAGEDTQYFGPGTRLTVL.